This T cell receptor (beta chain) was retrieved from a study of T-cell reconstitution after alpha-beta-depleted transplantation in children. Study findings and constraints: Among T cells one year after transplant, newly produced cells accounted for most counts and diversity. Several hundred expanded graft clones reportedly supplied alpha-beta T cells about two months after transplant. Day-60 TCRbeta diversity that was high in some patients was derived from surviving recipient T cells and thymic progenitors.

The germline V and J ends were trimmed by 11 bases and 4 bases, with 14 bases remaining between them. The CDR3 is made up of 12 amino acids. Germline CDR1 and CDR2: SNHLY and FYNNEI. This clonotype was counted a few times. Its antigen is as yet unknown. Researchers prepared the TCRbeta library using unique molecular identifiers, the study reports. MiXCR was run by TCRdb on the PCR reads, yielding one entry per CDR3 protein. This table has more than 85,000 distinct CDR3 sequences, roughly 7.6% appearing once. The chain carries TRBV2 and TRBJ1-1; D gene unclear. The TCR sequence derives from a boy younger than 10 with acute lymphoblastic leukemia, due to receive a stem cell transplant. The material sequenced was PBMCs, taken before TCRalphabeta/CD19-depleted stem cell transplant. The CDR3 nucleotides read TGTGCCTCCCGAATCCCTGGCACTGAAGCTTTCTTT. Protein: CASRIPGTEAFF.